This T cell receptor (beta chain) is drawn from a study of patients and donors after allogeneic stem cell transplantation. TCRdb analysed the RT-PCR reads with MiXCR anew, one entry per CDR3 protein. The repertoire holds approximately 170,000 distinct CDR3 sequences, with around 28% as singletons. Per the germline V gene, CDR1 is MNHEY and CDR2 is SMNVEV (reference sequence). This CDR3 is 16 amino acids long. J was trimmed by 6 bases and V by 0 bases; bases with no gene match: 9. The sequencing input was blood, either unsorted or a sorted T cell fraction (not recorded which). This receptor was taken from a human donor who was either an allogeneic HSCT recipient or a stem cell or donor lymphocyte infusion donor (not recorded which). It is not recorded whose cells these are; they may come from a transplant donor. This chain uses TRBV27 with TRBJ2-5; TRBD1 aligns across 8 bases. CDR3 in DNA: TGTGCCAGCAGTTTATCGACGGGGACAGGAACGAAGACCCAGTACTTC. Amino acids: CASSLSTGTGTKTQYF.